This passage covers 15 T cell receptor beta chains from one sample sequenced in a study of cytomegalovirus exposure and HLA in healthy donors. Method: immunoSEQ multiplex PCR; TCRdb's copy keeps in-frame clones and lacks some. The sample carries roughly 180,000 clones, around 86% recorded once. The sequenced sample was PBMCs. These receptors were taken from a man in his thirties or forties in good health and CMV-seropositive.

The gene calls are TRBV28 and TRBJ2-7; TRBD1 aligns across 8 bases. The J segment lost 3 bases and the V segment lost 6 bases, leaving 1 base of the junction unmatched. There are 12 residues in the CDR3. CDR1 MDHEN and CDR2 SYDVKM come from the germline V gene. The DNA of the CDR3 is TGTGCCAGCAGGACAGGGGTCTACGAGCAGTACTTC. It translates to CASRTGVYEQYF.

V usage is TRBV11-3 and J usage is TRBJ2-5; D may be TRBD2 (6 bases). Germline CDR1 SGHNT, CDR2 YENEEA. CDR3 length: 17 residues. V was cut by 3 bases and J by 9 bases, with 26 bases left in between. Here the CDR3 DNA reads TGTGCCAGCAGCTTGCGGTACGATAGGGCCACCCCGGGGGCCCAGTACTTC. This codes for CASSLRYDRATPGAQYF.

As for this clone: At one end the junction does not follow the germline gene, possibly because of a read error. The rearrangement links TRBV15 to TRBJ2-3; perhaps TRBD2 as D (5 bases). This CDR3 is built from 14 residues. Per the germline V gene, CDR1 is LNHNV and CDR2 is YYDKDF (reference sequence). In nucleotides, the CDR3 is TGTGCCACCAGCAGAGAGGGGAGCACATATACGCAGTATTTT. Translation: CATSREGSTYTQYF.

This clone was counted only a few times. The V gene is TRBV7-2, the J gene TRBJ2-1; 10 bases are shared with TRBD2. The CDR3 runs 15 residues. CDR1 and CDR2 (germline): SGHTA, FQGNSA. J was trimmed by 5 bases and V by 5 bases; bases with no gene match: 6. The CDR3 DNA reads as TGTGCCAGCAGCGTGGGGACTAGCGATAACAATGAGCAGTTCTTC. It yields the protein CASSVGTSDNNEQFF.

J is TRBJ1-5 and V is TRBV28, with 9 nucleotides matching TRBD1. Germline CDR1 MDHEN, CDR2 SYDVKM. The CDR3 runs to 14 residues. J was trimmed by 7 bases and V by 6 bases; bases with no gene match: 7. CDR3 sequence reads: CASRAGTGLQPQHF. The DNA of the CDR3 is TGTGCCAGCAGGGCCGGGACAGGGTTGCAGCCCCAGCATTTT.

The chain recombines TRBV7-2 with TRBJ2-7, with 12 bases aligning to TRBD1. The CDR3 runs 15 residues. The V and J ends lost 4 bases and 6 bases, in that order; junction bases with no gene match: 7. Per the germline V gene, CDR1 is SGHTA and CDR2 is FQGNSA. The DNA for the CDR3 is TGTGCCAGCAGCTCCGCCGGGACAGGGGGCATCGAGCAGTACTTC. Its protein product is CASSSAGTGGIEQYF.

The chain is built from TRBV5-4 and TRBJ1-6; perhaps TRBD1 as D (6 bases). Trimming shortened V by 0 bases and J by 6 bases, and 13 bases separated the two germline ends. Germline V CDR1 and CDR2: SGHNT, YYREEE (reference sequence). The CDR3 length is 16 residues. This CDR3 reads CASSLGLVRGNSPLHF. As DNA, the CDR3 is TGTGCCAGCAGCTTGGGGCTGGTCAGGGGTAATTCACCCCTCCACTTT.

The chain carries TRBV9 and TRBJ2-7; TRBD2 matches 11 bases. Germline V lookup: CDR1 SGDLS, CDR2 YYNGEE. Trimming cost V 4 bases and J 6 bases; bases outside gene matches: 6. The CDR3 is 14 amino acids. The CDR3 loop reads CASSTSGSFGEQYF. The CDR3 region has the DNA TGTGCCAGCAGCACTAGCGGGAGTTTCGGCGAGCAGTACTTC.

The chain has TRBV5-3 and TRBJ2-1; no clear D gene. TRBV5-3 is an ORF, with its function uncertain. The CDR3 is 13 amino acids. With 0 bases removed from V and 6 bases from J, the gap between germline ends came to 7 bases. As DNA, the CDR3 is TGTGCCAGAAGCTTGGACCCGATCAATGAGCAGTTCTTC. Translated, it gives CARSLDPINEQFF.

In DNA, the CDR3 is TGCAGCGTTGGACAGGGCGCTGAAGCTTTCTTT. Residues: CSVGQGAEAFF. The rearrangement joins TRBV29-1 to TRBJ1-1, with 7 bases aligning to TRBD1. Per germline, CDR1 SQVTM and CDR2 ANQGSEA. The length of the CDR3 is 11 residues. V gave up 4 bases and J gave up 6 bases; unmatched junction bases: 2.

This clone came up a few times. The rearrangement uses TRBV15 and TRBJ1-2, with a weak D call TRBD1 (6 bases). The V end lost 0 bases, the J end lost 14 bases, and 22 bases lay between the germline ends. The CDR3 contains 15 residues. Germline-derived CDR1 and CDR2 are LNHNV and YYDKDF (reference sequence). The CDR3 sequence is CATSRESTGLSYQTF. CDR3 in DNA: TGTGCCACCAGCAGAGAGTCGACAGGCCTATCATACCAAACCTTC.

For the CDR3, the DNA is TGTGCCATCAGTGACCCAGGGGGGGCTGGAAACACCATATATTTT. It yields the protein CAISDPGGAGNTIYF. This chain uses TRBV10-3 with TRBJ1-3, with 7 bases matching TRBD1. Germline CDR1 reads ENHRY; CDR2 reads SYGVKD. The trim removed 3 bases at V and 2 bases at J, leaving 4 bases unmatched. CDR3 length equals 15 residues.

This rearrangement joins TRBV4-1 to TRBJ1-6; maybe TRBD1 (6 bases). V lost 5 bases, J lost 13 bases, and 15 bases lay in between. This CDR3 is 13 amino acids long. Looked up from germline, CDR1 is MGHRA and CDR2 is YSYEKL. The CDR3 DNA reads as TGCGCCAGCAGCGGGGGACACCCTACGCCCCTCCACTTT. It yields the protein CASSGGHPTPLHF.

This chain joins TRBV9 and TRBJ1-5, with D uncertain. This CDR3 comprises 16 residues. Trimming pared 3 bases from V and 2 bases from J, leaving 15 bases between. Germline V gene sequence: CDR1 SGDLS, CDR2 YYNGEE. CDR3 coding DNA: TGTGCCAGCAGCGCCGATATAGGAGGAGGCAATCAGCCCCAGCATTTT. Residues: CASSADIGGGNQPQHF.

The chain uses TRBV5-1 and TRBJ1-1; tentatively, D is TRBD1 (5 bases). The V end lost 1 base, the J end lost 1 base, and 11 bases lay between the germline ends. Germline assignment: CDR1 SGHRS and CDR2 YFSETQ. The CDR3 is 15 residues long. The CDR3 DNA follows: TGCGCCAGCAGCTTGAGCGGGGGGTGGAACACTGAAGCTTTCTTT. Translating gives CASSLSGGWNTEAFF.